Given below is one T cell receptor (beta chain) in context. Other DNA sequences of this sample code for an identical CDR3. The entry originates in a study of blood T cell repertoires in COVID-19. Whole-study context: Samples of COVID-19 (acute and convalescent) were obtained from the United States, Italy and Spain. T cells, B-cell-depleted T cells, or PBMCs provided the cDNA or gDNA that served as material.

Per the germline V gene, CDR1 is SGHRS and CDR2 is YFSETQ. The CDR3 runs 13 residues. The V gene end was trimmed by 2 bases and the J gene end by 8 bases; junction bases not matched to a gene: 6. Methods used by the authors: It was from reference gene primer amplification that nucleated cell counts were estimated. Clones were read by immunoSEQ multiplex PCR, and TCRdb kept only the in-frame ones, dropping some. V, J and clone size are those of that table, while D and trimming were read from the DNA. The sample contains under 55,000 clones, about 90% of which appear only once. The TCR was taken from a human donor in a cohort sampled during active COVID-19. The chain employs TRBV5-1 and TRBJ1-1; 7 nucleotides match TRBD1. The specimen was peripheral blood. CDR3 region: CASSFRDRTEAFF. CDR3 in DNA: TGCGCCAGCAGCTTCCGGGACAGAACAGAAGCTTTCTTT. Drawing the rest from reference TRBV5-1 and TRBJ1-1, the complete variable domain is KAGVTQTPRYLIKTRGQQVTLSCSPISGHRSVSWYQQTPGQGLQFLFEYFSETQRNKGNFPGRFSGRQFSNSRSEMNVSTLELGDSALYLCASSFRDRTEAFFGQGTRLTVV.